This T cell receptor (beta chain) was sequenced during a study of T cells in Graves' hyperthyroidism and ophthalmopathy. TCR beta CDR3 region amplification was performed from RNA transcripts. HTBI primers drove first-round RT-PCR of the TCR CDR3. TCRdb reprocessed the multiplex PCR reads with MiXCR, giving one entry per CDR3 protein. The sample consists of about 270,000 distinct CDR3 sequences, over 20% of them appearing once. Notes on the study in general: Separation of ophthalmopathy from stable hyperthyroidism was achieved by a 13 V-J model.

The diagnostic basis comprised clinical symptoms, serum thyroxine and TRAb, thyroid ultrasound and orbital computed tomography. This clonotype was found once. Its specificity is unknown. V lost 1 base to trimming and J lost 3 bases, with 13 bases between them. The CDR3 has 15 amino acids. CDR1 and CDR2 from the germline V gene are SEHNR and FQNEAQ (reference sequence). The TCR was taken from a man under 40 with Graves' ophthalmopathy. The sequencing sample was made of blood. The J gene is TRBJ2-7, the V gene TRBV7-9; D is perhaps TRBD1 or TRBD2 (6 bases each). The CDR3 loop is CASSLGGATRYEQYF. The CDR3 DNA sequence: TGTGCCAGCAGCTTAGGGGGGGCAACCCGCTACGAGCAGTACTTC.